Below, 12 T cell receptor beta chains from the same sample are listed, as sequenced in a study of T cell clones after liver transplantation. Measured with immunoSEQ multiplex PCR; TCRdb has only the in-frame clones, and not every one. The sample lists some 11,000 clones; over 65% were seen once. This material consisted of CD8+ T cells from blood, taken at the 22-month timepoint. All receptors derive from a human patient who received a liver transplant. Certain T cells may be donor cells from the graft.

The rearrangement joins TRBV6-5 to TRBJ2-2; 8 nucleotides align to TRBD2. CDR1 MNHEY and CDR2 SVGAGI come from the germline V gene. The J segment lost 4 bases and the V segment lost 0 bases, leaving 4 bases of the junction unmatched. CDR3 length: 16 residues. DNA of the CDR3: TGTGCCAGCAGTTACTCGACGGGGGGGGCCACCGGGGAGCTGTTTTTT. Translation: CASSYSTGGATGELFF.

V and J are TRBV7-9 and TRBJ2-7; D may be TRBD1 (8 bases). The germline V and J ends were trimmed by 4 bases and 1 base, with 14 bases remaining between them. Per the germline V gene, CDR1 is SEHNR and CDR2 is FQNEAQ (reference sequence). CDR3 length: 15 amino acids. Here the CDR3 DNA reads TGTGCCAGCAGCTCCCGGGGGGACAGGTCCTACGAGCAGTACTTC. It specifies CASSSRGDRSYEQYF.

The CDR3 DNA reads as TGCGCCAGCAGCCAAGAGGGGACAGGGTCCTACGAGCAGTACTTC. Amino acid sequence: CASSQEGTGSYEQYF. The rearrangement joins TRBV4-3 to TRBJ2-7; 9 bases map to TRBD1. The germline V gene has CDR1 LGHNA and CDR2 YSLEER. The V segment lost 0 bases and the J segment 1 base; nucleotides outside the gene matches: 1. The CDR3 extends over 15 amino acids.

The gene calls are TRBV28 and TRBJ2-5; 11 bases line up with TRBD2. The CDR3 is made up of 15 amino acids. The germline V gene encodes CDR1 MDHEN and CDR2 SYDVKM. The J segment lost 2 bases and the V segment lost 5 bases, leaving 4 bases of the junction unmatched. CDR3 nucleotides: TGTGCCAGCAGTATTAGCGGGAGGGCTCAAGAGACCCAGTACTTC. It yields the protein CASSISGRAQETQYF.

The chain has TRBV5-5 and TRBJ2-5; 11 nucleotides line up with TRBD1. Germline V gene sequence: CDR1 SGHKS, CDR2 YYEKEE (reference sequence). CDR3 length: 16 residues. Trimming took 3 bases from V and 5 from J; bases not matched to a gene: 9. This CDR3 is CASSSPGQGVGETQYF. The CDR3 region has the DNA TGTGCCAGCAGCTCCCCGGGACAGGGGGTTGGGGAGACCCAGTACTTC.

This clone was picked up a small number of times. This chain links TRBV11-2 with TRBJ2-3; possibly TRBD1 or TRBD2 for D (6 bases each). Germline V gene lookup returns CDR1 SGHAT and CDR2 FQNNGV. The CDR3 covers 19 residues. The V end lost 6 bases, the J end lost 4 bases, and 29 bases lay between the germline ends. As DNA, the CDR3 is TGTGCCAGCAGTAGGGGGGACGGAGCAGATCCGGGAGTCGCAGATACGCAGTATTTT. Translation gives CASSRGDGADPGVADTQYF.

V is TRBV28 and J is TRBJ1-5; D uncertain. Germline V CDR1 and CDR2: MDHEN, SYDVKM. Trimming removed 6 bases from V and 1 base from J, with 16 bases in between. The CDR3 is made up of 16 amino acids. As DNA, the CDR3 is TGTGCCAGCAGGGTCGCCGCAGCGGTGAGCAATCAGCCCCAGCATTTT. As protein: CASRVAAAVSNQPQHF.

This clone was detected a few times. The gene calls are TRBV2 and TRBJ2-7; D is possibly TRBD1 or TRBD2 (5 bases each). The CDR3 length is 14 residues. Germline V gene data show CDR1 as SNHLY and CDR2 as FYNNEI. V was shortened by 1 base and J by 2 bases, with 9 bases between the two germline ends. The CDR3 loop reads CASSEGGAAYEQYF. In DNA, the CDR3 is TGTGCCAGCAGTGAAGGAGGGGCCGCCTACGAGCAGTACTTC.

The chain combines TRBV9 with TRBJ2-5; 14 bases line up with TRBD2. The J segment lost 4 bases and the V segment lost 4 bases, leaving 9 bases of the junction unmatched. The CDR3 extends over 17 amino acids. Germline V gene sequence: CDR1 SGDLS, CDR2 YYNGEE. CDR3 loop: CASSPGGLAGAGETQYF. DNA for the CDR3: TGTGCCAGCAGCCCGGGGGGACTAGCGGGAGCGGGAGAGACCCAGTACTTC.

The V gene is TRBV7-9, the J gene TRBJ2-1; D gene ambiguous. The CDR3 runs to 12 residues. V gave up 8 bases and J gave up 3 bases, with 8 bases separating them. In germline, CDR1 is SEHNR, CDR2 FQNEAQ (reference sequence). CDR3 in amino acids: CASAHDYNEQFF. The CDR3 coding sequence is TGTGCCAGCGCCCACGACTACAATGAGCAGTTCTTC.

This clone came up once. The chain carries TRBV7-8 and TRBJ2-7; D possibly corresponds to TRBD1 (6 bases). V was trimmed by 5 bases and J by 5 bases, leaving 19 bases between them. The CDR3 has 15 amino acids. Germline CDR1 reads SGHVS; CDR2 reads FQNEAQ. This CDR3 is CASSPTHREENEQYF. In nucleotides, the CDR3 is TGTGCCAGCAGCCCGACCCACAGGGAAGAAAACGAGCAGTACTTC.

The chain recombines TRBV15 with TRBJ2-3, with TRBD2 as a possible D gene (6 bases). Germline V lookup: CDR1 LNHNV, CDR2 YYDKDF (reference sequence). V was trimmed by 5 bases and J by 2 bases, leaving 11 bases between them. The length of the CDR3 is 14 residues. CDR3 residues: CATSPADYTDTQYF. CDR3 sequence (DNA): TGTGCCACCAGCCCAGCGGACTACACAGATACGCAGTATTTT.